This T cell receptor (beta chain) emerged from a study of T-cell reconstitution after alpha-beta-depleted transplantation in children. V trimming: 6 bases; J trimming: 5 bases; junction bases outside the gene matches: 9. The V gene's germline CDR1 is MDHEN and CDR2 SYDVKM. CDR3 length: 16 residues. Regarding this clonotype: Its antigen remains unidentified.

Study-wide results and limits: At around two months after transplant, the alpha-beta T cells were reportedly derived from several hundred expanded clones that came from non-depleted graft cells. Certain patients had high TCRbeta diversity at day 60, and it came from recipient T cells and thymic progenitors that survived. One year after transplant, T-cell counts and diversity came mostly from newly produced T cells.

Preparation of the TCRbeta library was carried out with unique molecular identifiers. TCRdb analysed the PCR reads with MiXCR anew, one entry per CDR3 protein. The table has 450,000 to 600,000 distinct CDR3 sequences, roughly 13% seen once. Sequencing used PBMCs, mostly from graft donor cells, obtained 360 days after TCRalphabeta/CD19-depleted stem cell transplant. This receptor was taken from a male patient younger than 18 who had a stem cell transplant for acute myeloid leukemia, so the T cells may come from the graft donor. This chain joins TRBV28 and TRBJ2-3, with 12 bases identical to TRBD2. The CDR3 sequence: CASSPPTSGRIDTQYF. The CDR3 DNA reads as TGTGCCAGCAGCCCTCCGACTAGCGGGAGAATAGATACGCAGTATTTT. The whole variable domain, remainder taken from reference TRBV28 and TRBJ2-3, is DVKVTQSSRYLVKRTGEKVFLECVQDMDHENMFWYRQDPGLGLRLIYFSYDVKMKEKGDIPEGYSVSREKKERFSLILESASTNQTSMYLCASSPPTSGRIDTQYFGPGTRLTVL.